What follows are 15 T cell receptor beta chains derived from one specimen sequenced in a study of T-cell memory formation after mild COVID-19. TCRdb used MiXCR to reprocess the 5' RACE reads, holding one entry per CDR3 protein. There are around 250,000 distinct CDR3 sequences in the sample; less than 20% occur only once, and 2% to 2.5% lies in the top ten. The specimen sequenced was PBMCs or a T cell subset sorted from them (not recorded which). All receptors come from an adult woman who had mild COVID-19 (a few samples of this study predate the infection). Cell type and time point are not known.

This clonotype was counted a few times. The rearrangement uses TRBV6-5 and TRBJ1-2; D remains unclear. CDR3 size: 12 residues. The V end was cut by 8 bases, the J end by 4 bases, with 11 bases between. CDR1 and CDR2 (germline): MNHEY, SVGAGI. In nucleotides, the CDR3 is TGTGCCAGCGGCCAATGGGGCTATGGCTACACCTTC. Encoded protein: CASGQWGYGYTF.

The chain employs TRBV7-2 and TRBJ2-2; D is perhaps TRBD2 (5 bases). This CDR3 is 16 amino acids long. The V end was cut by 4 bases, the J end by 4 bases, with 16 bases between. Germline loops: CDR1 SGHTA, CDR2 FQGNSA. CDR3 in amino acids: CASSSRHGGSTGELFF. The CDR3 coding sequence is TGTGCCAGCAGCTCCAGACATGGAGGAAGCACCGGGGAGCTGTTTTTT.

There are a few counts of this clonotype. V is TRBV5-1 and J is TRBJ1-4; a weak D match, TRBD1 (6 bases). The V end lost 8 bases, the J end lost 5 bases, and 25 bases lay between the germline ends. The CDR3 spans 17 residues. The V gene's germline CDR1 is SGHRS and CDR2 YFSETQ. The CDR3, as DNA: TGCGCCAGTTCTAAGGGACCGGGGGCGCAGCGGAATGAAAAACTGTTTTTT. Encoded protein: CASSKGPGAQRNEKLFF.

J is TRBJ2-3 and V is TRBV12-3 or TRBV12-4, with D maybe TRBD1 (5 bases). The CDR3 consists of 15 residues. Trimming pared 6 bases from V and 4 bases from J, leaving 17 bases between. DNA for the CDR3: TGTGCCAGCAGCCCTCGGGTAGGGGATGCAGATACGCAGTATTTT. Amino acids: CASSPRVGDADTQYF.

J is TRBJ2-1 and V is TRBV5-1, with D possibly being TRBD2 (7 bases). The germline CDR1 and CDR2 sequences are SGHRS and YFSETQ. Trimming stripped 4 bases from V and 8 bases from J, with 13 bases between. The CDR3 contains 13 residues. DNA for the CDR3: TGCGCCAGCAGCCAAGGGGGGGGAGATGAGCAGTTCTTC. This translates into CASSQGGGDEQFF.

This clonotype was picked up many times. The CDR3 DNA sequence: TGTGCCAGCAGCTTGCCGGGACAGGGGGCTGGTGAGCAGTTCTTC. This translates into CASSLPGQGAGEQFF. The rearrangement links TRBV5-5 to TRBJ2-1, with 12 positions matching TRBD1. CDR3 length: 15 residues. The germline gives CDR1 SGHKS, CDR2 YYEKEE (reference sequence). V was pared by 1 base and J by 9 bases, with 5 bases of the junction left unmatched.

The chain couples TRBV30 to TRBJ1-4; D is unresolved. The CDR3 has 11 amino acids. V lost 3 bases and J lost 8, with 7 bases in between. Germline V gene lookup returns CDR1 GTSNPN and CDR2 SVGIG (reference sequence). The CDR3 loop is CAWSYNEKLFF. The CDR3 DNA reads TGTGCCTGGAGCTACAACGAAAAACTGTTTTTT.

This rearrangement joins TRBV5-6 to TRBJ2-6; D gene uncertain. V was pared by 1 base and J by 1 base, with 3 bases between. CDR1 and CDR2 from the germline V gene are SGHDT and YYEEEE. The CDR3 covers 14 residues. CDR3 sequence reads: CASSLKSGANVLTF. CDR3 nucleotides: TGTGCCAGCAGCTTGAAATCTGGGGCCAACGTCCTGACTTTC. The whole variable domain, remainder taken from reference TRBV5-6 and TRBJ2-6, is DAGVTQSPTHLIKTRGQQVTLRCSPKSGHDTVSWYQQALGQGPQFIFQYYEEEERQRGNFPDRFSGHQFPNYSSELNVNALLLGDSALYLCASSLKSGANVLTFGAGSRLTVL.

V and J are TRBV20-1 and TRBJ2-1; the match to TRBD2 covers 9 bases. V dropped 5 bases and J dropped 5; count of bases not matched to a gene: 7. This CDR3 has 14 amino acids. Germline CDR1 DFQATT, CDR2 SNEGSKA (reference sequence). The CDR3 nucleotides are TGCAGTGCTTTCCTAGCGGGGCGAGACAATGAGCAGTTCTTC. Protein: CSAFLAGRDNEQFF.

CDR3 region: CASSLTTGFTDTQYF. In nucleotides, the CDR3 is TGTGCCAGCAGTTTAACTACAGGGTTCACAGATACGCAGTATTTT. This rearrangement joins TRBV12-3 or TRBV12-4 to TRBJ2-3; D may be TRBD1 (6 bases). The CDR3 is made up of 15 amino acids. V was shortened by 2 bases and J by 2 bases, with 11 bases between the two germline ends.

The chain is built from TRBV9 and TRBJ2-1, with a weak D call TRBD1 (6 bases). Trimming removed 0 bases at V and 10 bases at J, with 11 bases between. The CDR3 has 13 amino acids. Germline V gene sequence: CDR1 SGDLS, CDR2 YYNGEE. CDR3 nucleotide sequence: TGTGCCAGCAGCGTAGGATCAGGGGTCGAGCAGTTCTTC. Amino acid sequence: CASSVGSGVEQFF.

The chain joins TRBV9 to TRBJ2-5, with TRBD1 matching over 7 bases. Germline V gene sequence: CDR1 SGDLS, CDR2 YYNGEE. The CDR3 runs 15 residues. Losses at the gene ends were 4 bases for V and 5 bases for J; bases not matched to a gene: 11. The CDR3 loop is CASSPRQGVRETQYF. CDR3 DNA: TGTGCCAGCAGCCCTCGGCAGGGGGTGAGGGAGACCCAGTACTTC.

The gene calls are TRBV20-1 and TRBJ2-3; 16 bases match TRBD2. J lost 0 bases, V lost 8 bases, and 8 bases had no gene match. This CDR3 spans 17 amino acids. Germline V CDR1 and CDR2: DFQATT, SNEGSKA (reference sequence). CDR3 sequence: CSPGTSGGAPSTDTQYF. DNA of the CDR3: TGCAGTCCCGGGACTAGCGGGGGGGCACCTAGCACAGATACGCAGTATTTT.

This clonotype was counted a few times. The genes are TRBV7-2 and TRBJ2-7; a weak D match, TRBD1 (6 bases). The CDR3 is made up of 15 amino acids. V gave up 5 bases and J gave up 0 bases, with 14 bases separating them. In germline, CDR1 is SGHTA, CDR2 FQGNSA. CDR3 bases: TGTGCCAGCAGCGCAGACTGGGACACCTCCTACGAGCAGTACTTC. Amino acids: CASSADWDTSYEQYF.

J is TRBJ1-1 and V is TRBV5-1; tentatively, D is TRBD1 (5 bases). V gave up 3 bases and J gave up 7 bases, with 13 bases separating them. CDR3 length equals 13 residues. Germline V gene data show CDR1 as SGHRS and CDR2 as YFSETQ. DNA for the CDR3: TGCGCCAGCAGCTCCGGGACGGACTATGAAGCTTTCTTT. Protein: CASSSGTDYEAFF.